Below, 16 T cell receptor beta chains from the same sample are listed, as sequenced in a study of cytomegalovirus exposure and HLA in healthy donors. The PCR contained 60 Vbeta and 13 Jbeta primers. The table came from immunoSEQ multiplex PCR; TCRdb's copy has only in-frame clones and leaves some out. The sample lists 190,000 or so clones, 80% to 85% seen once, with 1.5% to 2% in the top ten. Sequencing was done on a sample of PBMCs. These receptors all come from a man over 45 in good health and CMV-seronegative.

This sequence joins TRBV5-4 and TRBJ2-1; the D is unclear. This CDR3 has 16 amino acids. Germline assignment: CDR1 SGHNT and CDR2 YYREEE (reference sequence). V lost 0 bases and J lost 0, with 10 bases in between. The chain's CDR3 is CASSLGARSSYNEQFF. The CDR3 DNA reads TGTGCCAGCAGCTTGGGGGCGAGAAGCTCCTACAATGAGCAGTTCTTC.

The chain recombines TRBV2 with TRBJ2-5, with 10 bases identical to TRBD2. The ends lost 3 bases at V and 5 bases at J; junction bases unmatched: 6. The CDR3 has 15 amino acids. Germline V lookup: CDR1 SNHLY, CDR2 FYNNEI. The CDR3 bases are TGTGCCAGCAGTGATACCCCTAGCGGGGGTGAGACCCAGTACTTC. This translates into CASSDTPSGGETQYF.

CDR3 DNA: TGTGCCAGCAGCCAAGATATAGGGACAATGGAGCAGTACTTC. Protein: CASSQDIGTMEQYF. The V gene is TRBV4-2, the J gene TRBJ2-7, with D possibly TRBD1 on 6 matching bases. Germline lookup yields CDR1 LGHNA and CDR2 YNFKEQ. The CDR3 consists of 14 residues. Trimming pared 0 bases from V and 7 bases from J, leaving 13 bases between.

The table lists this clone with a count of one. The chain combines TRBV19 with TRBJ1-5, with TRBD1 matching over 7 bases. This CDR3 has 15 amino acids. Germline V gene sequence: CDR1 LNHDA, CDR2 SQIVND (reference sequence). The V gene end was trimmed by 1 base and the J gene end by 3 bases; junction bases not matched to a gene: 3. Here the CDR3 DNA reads TGTGCCAGTAGTATAGGTGGACAGGCCAATCAGCCCCAGCATTTT. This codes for CASSIGGQANQPQHF.

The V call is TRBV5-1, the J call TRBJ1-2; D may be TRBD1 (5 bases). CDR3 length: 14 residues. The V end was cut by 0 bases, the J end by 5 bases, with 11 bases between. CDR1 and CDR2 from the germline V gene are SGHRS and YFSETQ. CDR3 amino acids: CASSLAQAEYGYTF. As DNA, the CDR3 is TGCGCCAGCAGCTTGGCACAGGCAGAGTATGGCTACACCTTC. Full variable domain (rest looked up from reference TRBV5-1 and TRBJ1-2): KAGVTQTPRYLIKTRGQQVTLSCSPISGHRSVSWYQQTPGQGLQFLFEYFSETQRNKGNFPGRFSGRQFSNSRSEMNVSTLELGDSALYLCASSLAQAEYGYTFGSGTRLTVV.

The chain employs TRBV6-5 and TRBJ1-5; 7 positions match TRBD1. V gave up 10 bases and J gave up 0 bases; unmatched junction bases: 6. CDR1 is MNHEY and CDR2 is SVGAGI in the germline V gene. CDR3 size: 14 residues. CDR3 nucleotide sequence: TGTGCCATTGGACAGGATTATAGCAATCAGCCCCAGCATTTT. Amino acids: CAIGQDYSNQPQHF.

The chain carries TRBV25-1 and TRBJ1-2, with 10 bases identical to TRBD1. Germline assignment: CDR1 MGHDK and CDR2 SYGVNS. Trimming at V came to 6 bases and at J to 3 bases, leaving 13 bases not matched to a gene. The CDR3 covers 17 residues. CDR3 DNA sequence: TGTGCCAGCAGAGGACCGGGACAGGGGACCGGGGACTATGGCTACACCTTC. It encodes CASRGPGQGTGDYGYTF.

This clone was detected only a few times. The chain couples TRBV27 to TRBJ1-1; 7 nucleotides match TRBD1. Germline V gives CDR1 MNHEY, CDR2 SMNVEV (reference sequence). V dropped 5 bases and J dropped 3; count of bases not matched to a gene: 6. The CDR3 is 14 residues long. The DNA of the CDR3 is TGTGCCAGCAGTCTAACCCAGGGGGACACTGAAGCTTTCTTT. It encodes CASSLTQGDTEAFF.

CDR3 region: CATRIAGQGANYGYTF. CDR3 in DNA: TGTGCCACCCGAATCGCGGGACAGGGGGCAAACTATGGCTACACCTTC. V usage is TRBV7-9 and J usage is TRBJ1-2; 12 bases fit TRBD1. The CDR3 consists of 16 residues. The trim removed 10 bases at V and 2 bases at J, leaving 11 bases unmatched. Germline CDR1 SEHNR, CDR2 FQNEAQ (reference sequence).

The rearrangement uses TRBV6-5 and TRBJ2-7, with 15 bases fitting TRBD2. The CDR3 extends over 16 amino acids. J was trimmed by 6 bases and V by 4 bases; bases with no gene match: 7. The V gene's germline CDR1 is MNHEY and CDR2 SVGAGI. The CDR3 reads CASSWRTSGRASEQYF. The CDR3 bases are TGTGCCAGCAGTTGGAGGACTAGCGGGAGGGCCAGCGAGCAGTACTTC.

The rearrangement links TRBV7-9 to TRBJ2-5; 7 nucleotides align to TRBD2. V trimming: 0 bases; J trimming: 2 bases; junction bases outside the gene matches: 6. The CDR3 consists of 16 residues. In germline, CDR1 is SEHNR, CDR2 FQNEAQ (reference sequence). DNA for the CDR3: TGTGCCAGCAGCTTAGCGATGGGTAGCGGGCAAGAGACCCAGTACTTC. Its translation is CASSLAMGSGQETQYF.

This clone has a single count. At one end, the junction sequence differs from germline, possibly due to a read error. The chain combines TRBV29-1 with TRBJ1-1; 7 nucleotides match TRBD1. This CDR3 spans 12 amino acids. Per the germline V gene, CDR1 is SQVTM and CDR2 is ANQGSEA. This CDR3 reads CSTEDRATEASF. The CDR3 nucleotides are TGCAGCACGGAAGACAGGGCCACTGAAGCTTCCTTT.

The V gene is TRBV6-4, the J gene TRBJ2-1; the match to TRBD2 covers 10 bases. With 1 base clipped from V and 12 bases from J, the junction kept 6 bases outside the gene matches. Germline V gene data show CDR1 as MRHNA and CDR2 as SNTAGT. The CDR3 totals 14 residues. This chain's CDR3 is CASSDLGAGGRQFF. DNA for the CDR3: TGTGCCAGCAGTGACTTAGGAGCGGGGGGGCGGCAGTTCTTC.

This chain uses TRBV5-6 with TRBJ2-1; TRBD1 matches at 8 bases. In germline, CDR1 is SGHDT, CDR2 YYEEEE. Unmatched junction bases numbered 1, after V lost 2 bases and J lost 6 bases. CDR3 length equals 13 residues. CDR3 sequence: CASSFGTGNEQFF. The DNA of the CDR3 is TGTGCCAGCAGCTTTGGGACAGGCAATGAGCAGTTCTTC.

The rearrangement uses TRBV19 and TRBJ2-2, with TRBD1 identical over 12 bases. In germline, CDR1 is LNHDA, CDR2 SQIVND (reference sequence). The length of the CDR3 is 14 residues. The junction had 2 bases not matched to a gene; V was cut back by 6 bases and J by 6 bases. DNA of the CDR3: TGTGCCAGTAGGGGACAGGGGGCGGCCGGGGAGCTGTTTTTT. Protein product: CASRGQGAAGELFF.

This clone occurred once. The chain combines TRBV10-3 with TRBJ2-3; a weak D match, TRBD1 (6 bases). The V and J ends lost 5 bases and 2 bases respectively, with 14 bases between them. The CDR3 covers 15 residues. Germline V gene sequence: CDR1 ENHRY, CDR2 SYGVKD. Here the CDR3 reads CAISKNDRHTDTQYF. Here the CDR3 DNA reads TGTGCCATCAGTAAAAATGACAGGCACACAGATACGCAGTATTTT.